The clone carrying this TCR beta chain was found many times. The CDR3 goes on 3 residues after the read ends, and that part is filled in from the germline J gene. The V gene's germline CDR1 is LNHDA and CDR2 SQIVND (reference sequence). This CDR3 region has 15 residues. Trimming left V 6 bases short and J 2 bases short, with 17 bases between. These data are taken from a study of T cell clonality in common variable immunodeficiency. Produced via immunoSEQ multiplex PCR; TCRdb's table is partial and in-frame only. The table records approximately 56,000 clones without singletons, the ten largest covering more than 2%.

The sample taken for sequencing was peripheral blood mononuclear cells. The TCR sequence derives from a person between 18 and 69 years old in good health. The chain has TRBV19 and TRBJ2-7; no clear D. Here the CDR3 reads CASSLHEKTAYEQYF. The covered CDR3 bases are TGTGCCAGTAGCCTTCACGAAAAAACGGCCTACGAG.